The 23 T cell receptor beta chains reported below all come from one sample, sequenced in a study of OX40 agonist ivuxolimab in advanced cancers. Here immunoSEQ multiplex PCR was the method, and the copy in TCRdb shows in-frame clones only, minus some. The table lists roughly 26,000 clones, roughly 73% of them singletons. Sequencing was performed on CD4+ or CD8+ T cells sorted from blood, taken in a trial of the OX40 agonist ivuxolimab. These TCRs come from an adult with an advanced solid tumor such as melanoma, head and neck, liver or kidney cancer.

V and J are TRBV6-4 and TRBJ1-6; D remains unclear. The CDR3 length is 15 residues. Trimming left V 5 bases short and J 5 bases short, with 13 bases between. CDR1 and CDR2 (germline): MRHNA, SNTAGT. CDR3 nucleotides: TGTGCCAGCAGTTTAGGACCGGCCCATAATTCACCCCTCCACTTT. Its protein product is CASSLGPAHNSPLHF.

The DNA for the CDR3 is TGTGCCAGCAGCTTAGATCTAGCAGGGAGGGCTGAAGCTTTCTTT. Its translation is CASSLDLAGRAEAFF. The chain employs TRBV11-2 and TRBJ1-1; maybe TRBD1 (5 bases). Trimming took 0 bases from V and 6 from J, leaving 14 bases between them. Germline V CDR1 and CDR2: SGHAT, FQNNGV. The CDR3 covers 15 residues.

This clone was observed once. The chain has TRBV7-9 and TRBJ2-7; D uncertain. Germline CDR1 reads SEHNR; CDR2 reads FQNEAQ (reference sequence). V lost 3 bases and J 2 bases, leaving 11 bases between the germline ends. This CDR3 is 14 amino acids long. The CDR3 loop reads CASSLAGPAYEQYF. DNA for the CDR3: TGTGCCAGCAGCTTGGCTGGGCCCGCCTACGAGCAGTACTTC.

V gene TRBV5-1 combines with J gene TRBJ2-2, with 7 bases identical to TRBD2. The V gene end was trimmed by 7 bases and the J gene end by 0 bases; junction bases not matched to a gene: 6. The V gene's germline CDR1 is SGHRS and CDR2 YFSETQ. The CDR3 loop spans 15 amino acids. The CDR3 bases are TGCGCCAGCTCTACTAGCGACTCGAACACCGGGGAGCTGTTTTTT. Its protein is CASSTSDSNTGELFF.

The chain is built from TRBV11-2 and TRBJ2-7, with 13 bases aligning to TRBD2. The CDR3 contains 14 residues. After removal of 1 base from V and 7 bases from J, the junction contained 1 base not matched to a gene. Germline lookup yields CDR1 SGHAT and CDR2 FQNNGV. The CDR3 DNA reads TGTGCCAGCAGCTTAGGGACTAGCGGGAGTGAGCAGTACTTC. Translated: CASSLGTSGSEQYF.

This clone was recorded many times. This chain connects TRBV5-1 to TRBJ2-1, with D perhaps being TRBD1 or TRBD2 (5 bases each). V was pared by 0 bases and J by 6 bases, with 19 bases between. The CDR3 has 17 residues. Germline assignment: CDR1 SGHRS and CDR2 YFSETQ. The CDR3 here is CASSLGVGTGRGNEQFF. DNA of the CDR3: TGCGCCAGCAGCTTGGGGGTCGGGACGGGGAGAGGCAATGAGCAGTTCTTC.

This clone appeared once. CDR3 DNA: TGTGCCAGCAGCTTTTTACAGGGATCGGGTGAGCAGTTCTTC. The encoded protein is CASSFLQGSGEQFF. The gene calls are TRBV5-4 and TRBJ2-1, with D tentatively TRBD1 (6 bases). The germline V gene has CDR1 SGHNT and CDR2 YYREEE (reference sequence). The CDR3 loop spans 14 amino acids. V shed 2 bases and J shed 9 bases, with 15 bases lying between them.

This clone was seen a few times. This chain uses TRBV2 with TRBJ1-1; D perhaps matches TRBD1 (5 bases). The CDR3 spans 15 residues. In germline, CDR1 is SNHLY, CDR2 FYNNEI. Trimming left V 6 bases short and J 3 bases short, with 17 bases between. The CDR3 coding sequence is TGTGCCAGCAGGAGTTCTATTGGGGCGGACACTGAAGCTTTCTTT. Its translation is CASRSSIGADTEAFF.

This clone is a singleton in its sample. Possible read error: a much larger clone is one base away. This same CDR3 is encoded by further DNA sequences in the sample. The chain joins TRBV7-6 to TRBJ1-4; D not certain. The CDR3 has 12 amino acids. Germline CDR1 is SGHVS and CDR2 is FNYEAQ. Deletions cut 1 base from V and 8 bases from J, with 5 bases between. Written as DNA, the CDR3 is TGTGCCAGCAGCTTAGATGGGGAAAAACTGTTTTTT. It codes for CASSLDGEKLFF.

This clone counts as medium-sized. This chain links TRBV27 with TRBJ2-1; 10 positions agree with TRBD2. Per the germline V gene, CDR1 is MNHEY and CDR2 is SMNVEV (reference sequence). There are 15 residues in the CDR3. J was trimmed by 7 bases and V by 5 bases; bases with no gene match: 8. The CDR3 region is CASSTGLARENEQFF. In DNA form, the CDR3 reads TGTGCCAGCAGTACGGGACTAGCGAGGGAGAATGAGCAGTTCTTC.

The chain is built from TRBV9 and TRBJ1-4; TRBD1 might be the D (5 bases). CDR1 and CDR2 from the germline V gene are SGDLS and YYNGEE. The CDR3 contains 14 residues. The V end was cut by 2 bases, the J end by 8 bases, with 13 bases between. The CDR3 spells CASSVEDIGEKLFF. DNA for the CDR3: TGTGCCAGCAGCGTTGAGGACATCGGAGAAAAACTGTTTTTT.

CDR3 sequence: CASSLGSSPGELFF. CDR3 DNA sequence: TGTGCCAGCAGTCTGGGTAGCTCTCCCGGGGAGCTGTTTTTT. The gene calls are TRBV11-3 and TRBJ2-2; D is ambiguous. V was pared by 6 bases and J by 6 bases, with 14 bases between. Germline loops: CDR1 SGHNT, CDR2 YENEEA. The CDR3 sequence is 14 residues long.

The gene calls are TRBV12-2 and TRBJ2-1; TRBD2, the D gene given by the table, was not confirmed from the DNA. TRBV12-2 is classified as a pseudogene. The CDR3 consists of 9 residues. The CDR3 region is CAILNEQFF. In DNA, the CDR3 is TGTGCAATTTTAAATGAGCAGTTCTTC.

J is TRBJ2-1 and V is TRBV9; TRBD2 matches at 8 bases. V lost 3 bases, J lost 9 bases, and 2 bases stayed unmatched. Germline values: CDR1 SGDLS, CDR2 YYNGEE. The CDR3 runs to 12 residues. The CDR3: CASSGTSTEQFF. The CDR3, as DNA: TGTGCCAGCAGCGGGACTAGCACTGAGCAGTTCTTC.

This clone was seen a few times. The same CDR3 can be traced to other DNA sequences in this sample. The chain has TRBV27 and TRBJ2-3, with 7 bases aligning to TRBD2. This CDR3 has 16 residues. V lost 6 bases and J lost 0; bases outside the gene matches: 9. CDR1 MNHEY and CDR2 SMNVEV come from the germline V gene (reference sequence). This CDR3 reads CASSPGGGPSTDTQYF. The CDR3 region has the DNA TGTGCCAGCAGCCCAGGCGGGGGTCCTAGCACAGATACGCAGTATTTT.

The genes are TRBV5-3 and TRBJ2-2; D perhaps matches TRBD2 (5 bases). TRBV5-3 is an ORF for which the function is uncertain. Trimming took 2 bases from V and 5 from J, leaving 13 bases between them. This CDR3 is built from 15 residues. The DNA for the CDR3 is TGTGCCAGAAGCTTCAAGCGGTTCAGGACCGGGGAGCTGTTTTTT. Translated, it gives CARSFKRFRTGELFF.

A single count supports this clone. This CDR3 reads CASSSARGRETQYF. The CDR3 nucleotides read TGTGCCAGCAGCTCGGCCCGGGGTCGGGAGACCCAGTACTTC. The J gene is TRBJ2-5, the V gene TRBV5-6; tentative D call: TRBD2 (5 bases). Germline CDR1 SGHDT, CDR2 YYEEEE. This CDR3 has 14 residues. V was trimmed by 3 bases and J by 5 bases, leaving 14 bases between them.

The CDR3 region has the DNA TGTGCCAGCACCTACGACAGGGGCTACGAGCAGTACTTC. Translating gives CASTYDRGYEQYF. The rearrangement links TRBV21-1 to TRBJ2-7; the table's D call TRBD1 went unverified against the DNA. TRBV21-1 is marked as a pseudogene. The CDR3 contains 13 residues.

V usage is TRBV14 and J usage is TRBJ1-2; D ambiguous. Per the germline V gene, CDR1 is SGHDN and CDR2 is FVKESK. The CDR3 is 16 amino acids. The V end was cut by 4 bases, the J end by 4 bases, with 19 bases between. DNA for the CDR3: TGTGCCAGCAGCCTCTCAAATTTGGACGACGGCTATGGCTACACCTTC. Its translation is CASSLSNLDDGYGYTF.

This chain uses TRBV7-3 with TRBJ2-2; weak D call: TRBD1 (5 bases). Trimming cost V 5 bases and J 5 bases, with 21 bases left between them. CDR1 and CDR2 (germline): SGHTA, FQGTGA. The CDR3 consists of 17 residues. CDR3 protein: CASSTQGKAMGTGELFF. For the CDR3, the DNA is TGTGCCAGCAGCACCCAGGGAAAGGCCATGGGGACCGGGGAGCTGTTTTTT.

This chain connects TRBV2 to TRBJ2-2; D gene ambiguous. Deletions cut 10 bases from V and 4 bases from J, with 7 bases between. This CDR3 has 11 amino acids. Per germline, CDR1 SNHLY and CDR2 FYNNEI. The CDR3 loop is CATRLTGELFF. The DNA of the CDR3 is TGTGCCACCCGACTCACCGGGGAGCTGTTTTTT.

The chain has TRBV7-3 and TRBJ2-7, with TRBD2 as a possible D gene (6 bases). Germline V lookup: CDR1 SGHTA, CDR2 FQGTGA. This CDR3 has 12 amino acids. Trimming stripped 4 bases from V and 5 bases from J, with 9 bases between. The CDR3 loop reads CASSSGENEQYF. The CDR3 region has the DNA TGTGCCAGCAGCTCGGGGGAGAACGAGCAGTACTTC.

This chain joins TRBV9 and TRBJ2-7; 7 bases map to TRBD2. Per germline, CDR1 SGDLS and CDR2 YYNGEE. V lost 4 bases, J lost 1 base, and 5 bases stayed unmatched. This CDR3 has 14 amino acids. CDR3 sequence reads: CASSSSSGSYEQYF. DNA of the CDR3: TGTGCCAGCAGCTCTTCTAGCGGATCCTACGAGCAGTACTTC.